This T cell receptor (beta chain) was observed in a study of OX40 agonist ivuxolimab in advanced cancers. On the study more broadly: The dose of intravenous ivuxolimab that patients received every 2 weeks ranged from 0.01 to 10 mg/kg.

Notes on this clone: Its antigen is not identified.

The table came from immunoSEQ multiplex PCR; TCRdb's copy has only in-frame clones and leaves some out. Counted here are tens of thousands of clones, about 93% occurring once; the ten biggest clones make up around 15%. Overall study findings and caveats: Mean expanded clone counts were higher in CD8+ than CD4+ T cells.

Germline V CDR1 and CDR2: SGHAT, FQNNGV. The CDR3 is 13 amino acids. Trimming shortened V by 1 base and J by 4 bases, and 7 bases separated the two germline ends. This chain links TRBV11-2 with TRBJ2-5; tentatively, D is TRBD1 (6 bases). The TCR sequence derives from an adult with an advanced solid tumor such as melanoma, head and neck, liver or kidney cancer. The starting material was CD4+ or CD8+ T cells sorted from blood, obtained in a trial of the OX40 agonist ivuxolimab. The CDR3 region has the DNA TGTGCCAGCAGCTTAGCCAGGGGAGAGACCCAGTACTTC. As protein: CASSLARGETQYF.